The sequence of this T cell receptor beta chain was determined in a study of early T cells in non-severe SARS-CoV-2 infection. The CDR3 totals 16 residues. With 4 bases clipped from V and 5 bases from J, the junction kept 9 bases outside the gene matches. Germline loops: CDR1 MNHEY, CDR2 SVGEGT. One entry per CDR3 protein, called by TCRdb with MiXCR from the 5' RACE reads. The sample includes about 60,000 distinct CDR3 sequences, 5.6% seen only once; the top ten take under 8%. The genes are TRBV6-2 or TRBV6-3 and TRBJ2-5; 11 bases map to TRBD2. The sequence derives from an adult who was a healthcare worker with PCR-confirmed SARS-CoV-2 infection or an uninfected control (not recorded which). The sample consisted of whole blood. In nucleotides, the CDR3 is TGTGCCAGCAGTTTACGACTAGCGGGGATGGAGGAGACCCAGTACTTC. Residues: CASSLRLAGMEETQYF.